These 12 T cell receptor beta chains originate from one sample sequenced in a study of cytomegalovirus exposure and HLA in healthy donors (dated by TCRdb to the late 2010s). Libraries were made using the immunoSEQ multiplex PCR assay. For the multiplex PCR, a mixture combining 60 forward primers for TCR Vbeta segments and 13 reverse primers for TCR Jbeta segments was used. Drawn from immuneACCESS, this table holds only the in-frame rearrangements with V and J called that TCRdb kept. Clones are partly lost; checked studies trace under half to an unresolved V gene and leave the rest unexplained. The sample profile shows about 150,000 clones; 80% to 90% of them were found once. The ten largest account for 4.5% to 5.5% of the sample. What was sequenced was PBMCs. The receptor source for this set is a girl between 10 and 17 years old in good health and CMV-seropositive.

The V and J genes are TRBV19 and TRBJ1-2; the D gene is possibly TRBD1 (5 bases). Germline V gives CDR1 LNHDA, CDR2 SQIVND (reference sequence). Trimming left V 6 bases short and J 4 bases short, with 12 bases between. This CDR3 has 13 amino acids. DNA for the CDR3: TGTGCCAGTAGGGATACGGGGGGCTATGGCTACACCTTC. This gives the protein CASRDTGGYGYTF. Supplemented by reference TRBV19 and TRBJ1-2, the full variable domain reads DGGITQSPKYLFRKEGQNVTLSCEQNLNHDAMYWYRQDPGQGLRLIYYSQIVNDFQKGDIAEGYSVSREKKESFPLTVTSAQKNPTAFYLCASRDTGGYGYTFGSGTRLTVV.

The J gene is TRBJ1-4, the V gene TRBV5-6; D gene uncertain. With 4 bases removed from V and 4 bases from J, the gap between germline ends came to 5 bases. The CDR3 is 12 residues long. The germline V gene encodes CDR1 SGHDT and CDR2 YYEEEE. In nucleotides, the CDR3 is TGTGCCAGCAGCCAATTTAATGAAAAACTGTTTTTT. Residues: CASSQFNEKLFF.

This chain connects TRBV19 to TRBJ2-7; TRBD1 matches 9 bases. The junction had 12 bases not matched to a gene; V was cut back by 5 bases and J by 7 bases. CDR3 length equals 15 residues. Germline V gene lookup returns CDR1 LNHDA and CDR2 SQIVND (reference sequence). DNA for the CDR3: TGTGCCAGTAGTTCACCGGGACAGGGTTCTCGGGAGCAGTACTTC. Encoded protein: CASSSPGQGSREQYF.

This clone showed up just once. This chain uses TRBV5-1 with TRBJ1-1; tentatively, D is TRBD1 (6 bases). The length of the CDR3 is 14 residues. Trimming pared 3 bases from V and 2 bases from J, leaving 11 bases between. Germline V CDR1 and CDR2: SGHRS, YFSETQ. The CDR3 is CASSSTGINTEAFF. The CDR3 bases are TGCGCCAGCAGCTCAACAGGGATTAACACTGAAGCTTTCTTT.

The DNA of the CDR3 is TGTGCCAGCAGCGTACGGTGGGAGAGCAATTCACCCCTCCACTTT. As protein: CASSVRWESNSPLHF. The chain couples TRBV9 to TRBJ1-6, with D hard to call. The CDR3 runs to 15 residues. CDR1 and CDR2 from the germline V gene are SGDLS and YYNGEE. With 1 base removed from V and 7 bases from J, the gap between germline ends came to 12 bases.

This clone appeared once. This rearrangement joins TRBV19 to TRBJ1-2; the D gene is possibly TRBD1 (6 bases). The CDR3 runs to 15 residues. V dropped 3 bases and J dropped 0 bases, with 11 bases sitting between them. Per germline, CDR1 LNHDA and CDR2 SQIVND (reference sequence). The CDR3 reads CASSIGGLTNYGYTF. DNA for the CDR3: TGTGCCAGTAGTATCGGGGGGCTTACTAACTATGGCTACACCTTC.

V and J are TRBV2 and TRBJ1-2; 9 positions agree with TRBD1. With 0 bases clipped from V and 6 bases from J, the junction kept 8 bases outside the gene matches. The CDR3 is 16 residues long. Germline lookup yields CDR1 SNHLY and CDR2 FYNNEI. CDR3 coding DNA: TGTGCCAGCAGTGAAGCTGGTCCCGGGACAGGGCATGGCTACACCTTC. It translates to CASSEAGPGTGHGYTF.

This clone was recorded only once. V usage is TRBV6-6 and J usage is TRBJ1-1; no definite D call. There are 13 residues in the CDR3. Germline values: CDR1 MNHNY, CDR2 SVGAGI (reference sequence). With 6 bases removed from V and 1 base from J, the gap between germline ends came to 9 bases. The CDR3 region is CASSHTPNTEAFF. The CDR3 nucleotides are TGTGCCAGCAGCCATACACCGAACACTGAAGCTTTCTTT.

This sequence joins TRBV6-5 and TRBJ1-1, with 7 nucleotides matching TRBD1. In germline, CDR1 is MNHEY, CDR2 SVGAGI. The J segment lost 5 bases and the V segment lost 6 bases, leaving 9 bases of the junction unmatched. This CDR3 has 14 residues. CDR3 coding DNA: TGTGCCAGCAGGCCCAGGGACAGAGGAACTGAAGCTTTCTTT. This sequence encodes CASRPRDRGTEAFF.

CDR3 loop: CASSIRQGVYEQYF. The CDR3 region has the DNA TGTGCCAGTAGTATCAGGCAGGGGGTCTACGAGCAGTACTTC. The J gene is TRBJ2-7, the V gene TRBV19, with 7 bases aligning to TRBD1. The length of the CDR3 is 14 residues. Germline lookup yields CDR1 LNHDA and CDR2 SQIVND (reference sequence). With 3 bases clipped from V and 3 bases from J, the junction kept 5 bases outside the gene matches. Together with reference TRBV19 and TRBJ2-7, the CDR3 gives the full variable domain: DGGITQSPKYLFRKEGQNVTLSCEQNLNHDAMYWYRQDPGQGLRLIYYSQIVNDFQKGDIAEGYSVSREKKESFPLTVTSAQKNPTAFYLCASSIRQGVYEQYFGPGTRLTVT.

This chain connects TRBV27 to TRBJ1-4; 9 nucleotides line up with TRBD1. The V gene end was trimmed by 5 bases and the J gene end by 5 bases; junction bases not matched to a gene: 6. The CDR3 is made up of 15 amino acids. Germline lookup yields CDR1 MNHEY and CDR2 SMNVEV (reference sequence). CDR3 sequence: CASSLYRGRNEKLFF. The CDR3 coding sequence is TGTGCCAGCAGTCTTTACAGGGGGCGGAATGAAAAACTGTTTTTT. Full variable domain (outside the CDR3, taken from reference TRBV27 and TRBJ1-4): EAQVTQNPRYLITVTGKKLTVTCSQNMNHEYMSWYRQDPGLGLRQIYYSMNVEVTDKGDVPEGYKVSRKEKRNFPLILESPSPNQTSLYFCASSLYRGRNEKLFFGSGTQLSVL.

The chain combines TRBV14 with TRBJ2-1, with D perhaps matching TRBD2 (6 bases). Between the trimmed V and J ends, which lost 3 bases and 4 bases, there was a span of 22 bases. Germline lookup yields CDR1 SGHDN and CDR2 FVKESK. CDR3 length: 18 amino acids. The CDR3 DNA sequence: TGTGCCAGCAGCCAGGGGGGATTTTCGGGGGTGCTATACAATGAGCAGTTCTTC. Its translation is CASSQGGFSGVLYNEQFF.